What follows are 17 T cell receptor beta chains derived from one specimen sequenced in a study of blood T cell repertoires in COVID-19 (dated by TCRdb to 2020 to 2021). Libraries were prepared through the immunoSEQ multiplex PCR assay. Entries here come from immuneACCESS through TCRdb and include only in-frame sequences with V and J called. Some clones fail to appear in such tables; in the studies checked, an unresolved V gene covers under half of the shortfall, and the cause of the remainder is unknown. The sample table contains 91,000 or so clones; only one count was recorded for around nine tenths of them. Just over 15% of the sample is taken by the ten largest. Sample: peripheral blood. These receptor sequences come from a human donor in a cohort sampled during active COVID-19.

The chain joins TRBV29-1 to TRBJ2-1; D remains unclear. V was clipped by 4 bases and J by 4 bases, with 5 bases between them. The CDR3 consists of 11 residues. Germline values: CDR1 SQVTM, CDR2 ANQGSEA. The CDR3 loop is CSVARYNEQFF. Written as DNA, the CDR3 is TGCAGCGTTGCCAGATACAATGAGCAGTTCTTC.

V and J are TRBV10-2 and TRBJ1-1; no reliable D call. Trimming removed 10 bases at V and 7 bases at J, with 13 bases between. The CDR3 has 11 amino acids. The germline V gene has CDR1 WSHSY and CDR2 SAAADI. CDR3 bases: TGCGCCACCTGCCCAGGCATTGAAGCTTTCTTT. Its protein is CATCPGIEAFF.

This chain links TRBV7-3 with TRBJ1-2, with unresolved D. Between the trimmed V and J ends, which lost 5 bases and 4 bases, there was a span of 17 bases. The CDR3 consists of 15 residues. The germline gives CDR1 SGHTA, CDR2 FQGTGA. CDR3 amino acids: CASSPSGGLAYGYTF. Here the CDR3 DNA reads TGTGCCAGCAGCCCATCAGGAGGGCTGGCCTATGGCTACACCTTC.

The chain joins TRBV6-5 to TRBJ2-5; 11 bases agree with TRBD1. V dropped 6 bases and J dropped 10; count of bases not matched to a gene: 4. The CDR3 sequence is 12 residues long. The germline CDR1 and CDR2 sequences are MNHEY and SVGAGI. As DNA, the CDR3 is TGTGCCAGCAGATGGGACAGGGGGAACCAGTACTTC. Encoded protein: CASRWDRGNQYF.

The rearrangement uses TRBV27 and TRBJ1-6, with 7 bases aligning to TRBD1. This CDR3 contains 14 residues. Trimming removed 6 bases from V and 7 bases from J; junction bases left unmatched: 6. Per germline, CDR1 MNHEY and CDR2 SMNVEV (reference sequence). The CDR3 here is CASRPTGANSPLHF. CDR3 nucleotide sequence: TGTGCCAGCAGGCCAACAGGGGCGAATTCACCCCTCCACTTT.

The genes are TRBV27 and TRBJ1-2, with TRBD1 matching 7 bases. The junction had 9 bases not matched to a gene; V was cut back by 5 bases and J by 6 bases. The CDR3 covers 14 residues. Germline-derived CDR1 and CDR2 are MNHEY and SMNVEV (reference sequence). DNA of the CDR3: TGTGCCAGCAGTCCTCGACAGGGCTACGATGGCTACACCTTC. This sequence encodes CASSPRQGYDGYTF.

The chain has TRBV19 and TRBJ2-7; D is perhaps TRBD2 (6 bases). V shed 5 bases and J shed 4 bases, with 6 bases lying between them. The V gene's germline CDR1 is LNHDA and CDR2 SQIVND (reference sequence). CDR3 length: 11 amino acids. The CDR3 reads CASSGGYEQYF. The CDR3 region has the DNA TGTGCCAGTAGTGGGGGGTACGAGCAGTACTTC. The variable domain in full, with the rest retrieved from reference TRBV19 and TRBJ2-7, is DGGITQSPKYLFRKEGQNVTLSCEQNLNHDAMYWYRQDPGQGLRLIYYSQIVNDFQKGDIAEGYSVSREKKESFPLTVTSAQKNPTAFYLCASSGGYEQYFGPGTRLTVT.

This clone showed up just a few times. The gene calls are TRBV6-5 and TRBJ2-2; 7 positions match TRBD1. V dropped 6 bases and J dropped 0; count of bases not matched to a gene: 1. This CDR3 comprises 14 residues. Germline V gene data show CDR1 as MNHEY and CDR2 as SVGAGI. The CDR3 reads CASRGTANTGELFF. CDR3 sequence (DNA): TGTGCCAGCAGGGGGACAGCGAACACCGGGGAGCTGTTTTTT.

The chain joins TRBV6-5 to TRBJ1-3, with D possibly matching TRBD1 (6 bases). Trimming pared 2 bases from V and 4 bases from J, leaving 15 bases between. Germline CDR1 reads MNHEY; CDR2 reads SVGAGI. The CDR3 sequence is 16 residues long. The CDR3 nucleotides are TGTGCCAGCAGTTACGGGGGGGCAGGGGTAGGAAACACCATATATTTT. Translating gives CASSYGGAGVGNTIYF.

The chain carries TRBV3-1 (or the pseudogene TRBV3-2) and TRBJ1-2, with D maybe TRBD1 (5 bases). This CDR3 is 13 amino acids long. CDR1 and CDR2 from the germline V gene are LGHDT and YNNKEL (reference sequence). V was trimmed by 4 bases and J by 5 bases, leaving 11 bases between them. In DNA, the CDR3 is TGTGCCAGCAGCCCGACAGATCTTTATGGCTACACCTTC. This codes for CASSPTDLYGYTF.

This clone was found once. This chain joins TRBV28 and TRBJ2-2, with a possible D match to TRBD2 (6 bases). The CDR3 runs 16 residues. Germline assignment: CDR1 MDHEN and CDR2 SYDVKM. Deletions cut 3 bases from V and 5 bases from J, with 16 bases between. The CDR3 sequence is CASSFASGEWTGELFF. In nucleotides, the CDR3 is TGTGCCAGCAGTTTTGCCTCGGGGGAATGGACCGGGGAGCTGTTTTTT.

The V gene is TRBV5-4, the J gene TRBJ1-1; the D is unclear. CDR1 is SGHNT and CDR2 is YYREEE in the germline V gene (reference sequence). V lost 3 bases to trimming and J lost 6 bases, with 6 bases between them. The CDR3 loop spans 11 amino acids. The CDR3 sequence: CASSYYSEAFF. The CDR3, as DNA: TGTGCCAGCAGCTACTATTCTGAAGCTTTCTTT.

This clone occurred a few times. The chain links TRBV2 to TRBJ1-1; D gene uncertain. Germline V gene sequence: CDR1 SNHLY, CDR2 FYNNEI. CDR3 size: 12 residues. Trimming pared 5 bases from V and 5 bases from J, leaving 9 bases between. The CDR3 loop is CASSPTITEAFF. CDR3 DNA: TGTGCCAGCAGTCCGACAATAACTGAAGCTTTCTTT.

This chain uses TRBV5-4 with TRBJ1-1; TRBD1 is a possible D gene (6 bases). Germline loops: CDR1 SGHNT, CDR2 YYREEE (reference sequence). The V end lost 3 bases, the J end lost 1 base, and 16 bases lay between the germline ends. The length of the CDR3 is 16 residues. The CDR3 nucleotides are TGTGCCAGCAGCTCTGGGGGGGCAAACACGAACACTGAAGCTTTCTTT. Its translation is CASSSGGANTNTEAFF.

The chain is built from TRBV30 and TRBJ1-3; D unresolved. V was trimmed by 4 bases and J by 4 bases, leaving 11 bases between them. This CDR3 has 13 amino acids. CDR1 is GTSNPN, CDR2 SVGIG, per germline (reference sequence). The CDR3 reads CAWKRLGGNTIYF. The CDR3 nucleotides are TGTGCCTGGAAAAGGCTGGGCGGAAACACCATATATTTT.

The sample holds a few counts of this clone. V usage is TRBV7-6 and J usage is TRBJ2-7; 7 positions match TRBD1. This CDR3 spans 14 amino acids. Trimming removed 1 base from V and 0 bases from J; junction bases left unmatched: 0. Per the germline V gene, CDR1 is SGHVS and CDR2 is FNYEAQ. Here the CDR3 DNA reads TGTGCCAGCAGCTTAGGGGACAGCTCCTACGAGCAGTACTTC. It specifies CASSLGDSSYEQYF.

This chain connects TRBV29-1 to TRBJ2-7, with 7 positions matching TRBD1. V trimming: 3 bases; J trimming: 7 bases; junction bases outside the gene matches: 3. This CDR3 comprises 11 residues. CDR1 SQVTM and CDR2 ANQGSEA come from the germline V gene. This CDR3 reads CSVDARGEQYF. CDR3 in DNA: TGCAGCGTTGACGCCAGGGGGGAGCAGTACTTC.